This record concerns one T cell receptor beta chain sequence. The antigen it binds to is not known. Base qualities are missing; no much larger clone stands one base away. Each collaborating institution followed its own protocols to collect whole blood in K2EDTA tubes. For TCRbeta analysis, collaborators shipped samples in one of three forms: frozen whole blood, isolated PBMCs, or DNA extracted from either of those sample types. The sample is drawn from a study of blood T cell repertoires in COVID-19 (dated by TCRdb to the early 2020s). Turning to the overall study: Samples from collaborators originated in the United States, Italy and Spain and spanned both the acute and convalescent phases of COVID-19. The prospective study material was composed of cDNA or gDNA derived from T cells, B-cell-depleted T cells, or PBMCs. Deeply sampled blood TCRbeta repertoires from subjects exposed to, actively infected with, or recovered from COVID-19 were included in the dataset. The repertoires were released in a freely available public database meant as a resource for research on the immune response to SARS-CoV-2. Samples were obtained from the ongoing ImmuneRACE study (first 160 participants) and from 1,254 subjects provided by 6 global collaborators. Nearly every sample came with metadata listing a de-identified subject ID, COVID-19 status, age in years and sex. Where available, HLA class I and class II types were taken from metadata supplied by the sample provider and were not determined by assay-based typing.

General study outcomes and caveats: The quantity of clinical and demographic metadata differed by source and by participant and was supplied without curation.

The immunoSEQ Assay, a bias-controlled multiplex PCR, was used to amplify TCRbeta CDR3 regions from genomic DNA. Per the original workflow: The number of nucleated cells in each sample was estimated by amplification of reference gene primers within the assay. To quantify the absolute abundance of each unique TCRbeta CDR3 rearrangement, sequence reads were collapsed and filtered. For each sample, productive Simpson clonality was calculated by taking the square root of Simpson's diversity index across productive rearrangements. TCRdb obtained this table from immuneACCESS and retained in-frame rearrangements with V and J assigned. These tables miss some clones; where compared with another copy, unresolved V genes account for less than half of the shortfall, and the remainder is unexplained. The V and J calls and clone size were taken over from that table, and D and trimming were inferred from the DNA. The sample includes under 200,000 clones, with around 81% observed a single time. In total, the top ten clones hold under 3% of the sample.

The sequence was collected from a human donor with acute or convalescent COVID-19. The donor label of this sample is uncertain. The source material was peripheral blood.

In nucleotide form, the sequence is TGTGCCAGCAGCGAGCCCCAGGGGGTGAATGGCTACACCTTC. Its amino acids are CASSEPQGVNGYTF. The chain employs TRBV9 and TRBJ1-2, with 7 bases aligning to TRBD1. Compared with germline, V lacks 3 bases and J lacks 6 bases; bases without a gene match: 8. The germline V gene supplies CDR1 SGDLS and CDR2 YYNGEE. The CDR3 runs 14 amino acids, cysteine and phenylalanine included. The CDR3 DNA has 42 bases and is translated from base 1.